This T cell receptor (beta chain) was captured by sequencing in a study of cytomegalovirus exposure and HLA in healthy donors. Despite likely unrecorded immune exposures, the donors were nominally healthy at the time of sampling. With 60 Vbeta and 13 Jbeta primers, the PCR was carried out. Measured with immunoSEQ multiplex PCR; TCRdb has only the in-frame clones, and not every one. The table lists 60,000 to 85,000 clones, approximately 82% of them singletons. V lost 6 bases and J 4 bases, leaving 15 bases between the germline ends. Germline V gene lookup returns CDR1 KGHSH and CDR2 LQKENI. The length of the CDR3 is 14 residues.

The source material was PBMCs. The rearrangement joins TRBV18 to TRBJ1-1; a weak D match, TRBD1 (5 bases). This receptor was taken from a man between 65 and 80 years old in good health and CMV-seropositive. In nucleotides, the CDR3 is TGTGCCAGCTCCCCTTCGTCGGGGGGCACTGAAGCTTTCTTT. Translated: CASSPSSGGTEAFF.